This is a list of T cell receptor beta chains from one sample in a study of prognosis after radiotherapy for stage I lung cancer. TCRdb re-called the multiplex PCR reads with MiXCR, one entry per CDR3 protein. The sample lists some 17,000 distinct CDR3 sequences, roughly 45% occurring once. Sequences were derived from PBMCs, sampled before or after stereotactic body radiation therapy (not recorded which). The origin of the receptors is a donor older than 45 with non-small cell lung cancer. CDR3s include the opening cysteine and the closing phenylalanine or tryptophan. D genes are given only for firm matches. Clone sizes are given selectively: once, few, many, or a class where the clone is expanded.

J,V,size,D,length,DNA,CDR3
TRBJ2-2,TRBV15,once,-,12,TGTGCCACCATCAGGCCCACCGGGGAGCTTTTTTTT,CATIRPTGELFF
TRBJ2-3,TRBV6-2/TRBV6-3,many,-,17,TGTGCCAGCAGGAAGACCCCGGGGAGCGGTTCCACAGATACGCAGTATTTT,CASRKTPGSGSTDTQYF
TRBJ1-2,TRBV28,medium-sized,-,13,TGTGCCAGCAGTCGACAGACATACTATGGCTACACCTTC,CASSRQTYYGYTF
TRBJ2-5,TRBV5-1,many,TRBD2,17,TGCGCCAGCAGCTTCGGGCTAGCGGGAGTGGGGCGAGAGACCCAGTACTTC,CASSFGLAGVGRETQYF
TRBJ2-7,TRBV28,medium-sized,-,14,TGTGCCAGCAGTTCCCTTAGAGGGAACTACGAGCAGTACTTC,CASSSLRGNYEQYF
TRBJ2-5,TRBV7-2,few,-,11,TGTGCCAGCAGCCCCACGGAGACCCAGTACTTC,CASSPTETQYF
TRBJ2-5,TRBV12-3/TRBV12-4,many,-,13,TGTGCCAGCAGTTCTTCCATGGGGGAGACCCAGTACTTC,CASSSSMGETQYF
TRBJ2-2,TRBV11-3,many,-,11,TGTGCCAGCAGCTTCGGCGGGGAGCTGTTTTTT,CASSFGGELFF
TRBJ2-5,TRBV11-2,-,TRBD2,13,TGTGCCAGCAGCCATCTAGCGGGAGAGACCCAGTACTTC,CASSHLAGETQYF
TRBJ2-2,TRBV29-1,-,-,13,TGCAGCGTTGCATGGTACGTCACCGGGGAGCTGTTTTTT,CSVAWYVTGELFF
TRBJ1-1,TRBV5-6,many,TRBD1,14,TGTGCCAGCAGCAGATACAGGGGGGACACTGAAGCTTTCTTT,CASSRYRGDTEAFF
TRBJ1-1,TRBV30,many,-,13,TGTGCCTGGTGTCCCTTGGGGTTCGCTGAAGCTTTCTTT,CAWCPLGFAEAFF
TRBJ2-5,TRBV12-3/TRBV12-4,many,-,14,TGTGCCAGCAGTTCCCGGGGAGGAGGTGAGGCCCAGTACTTC,CASSSRGGGEAQYF
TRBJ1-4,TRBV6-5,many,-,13,TGTGCCAGCAGTTGGGACAATAGTGAAAAACTGTTTTTT,CASSWDNSEKLFF
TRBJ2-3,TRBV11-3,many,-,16,TGTGCCAGCAGCAAGGCCGCAGGGTCAGACACAGATACGCAGTATTTT,CASSKAAGSDTDTQYF
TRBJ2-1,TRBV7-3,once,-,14,TGTGCCAGCTCCCTGACGGCACAGAGAAATGAGCAGTTCTTC,CASSLTAQRNEQFF
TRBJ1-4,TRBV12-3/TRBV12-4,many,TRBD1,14,TGTGCCAGCAGCCTGGGACAGGGGAGGGAAAAACTGTTTTTT,CASSLGQGREKLFF
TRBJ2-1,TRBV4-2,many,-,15,TGTGCCAGCAGCCAAGACCGGGACTCCTACAATGAGCAGTTCTTC,CASSQDRDSYNEQFF
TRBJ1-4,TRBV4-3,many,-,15,TGCGCCAGCAGCCAATCGAGAGGTATCAGTGAAAAACTGTTTTTT,CASSQSRGISEKLFF
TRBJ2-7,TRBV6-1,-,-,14,TGTGCCAGCAGTCCAGCCGTACAGTCTCTCGAGCAGTACTTC,CASSPAVQSLEQYF
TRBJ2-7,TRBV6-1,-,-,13,TGTGCCATCATCCCAGTCTATACCTACGAGCAGTACTTC,CAIIPVYTYEQYF
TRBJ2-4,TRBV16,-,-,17,TGTGCCAGCAGCCAATCTGAACAGGGTTTGGCCAAAAACATTCAGTACTTC,CASSQSEQGLAKNIQYF
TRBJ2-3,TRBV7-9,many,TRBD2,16,TGTGCCAGCAGCCGGAAGGTAGCGGGAGACGTAGATACGCAGTATTTT,CASSRKVAGDVDTQYF
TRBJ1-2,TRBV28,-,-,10,TGTGCCAGCAGTGGGACGAGGTACACCTTC,CASSGTRYTF
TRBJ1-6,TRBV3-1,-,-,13,TGTGCCAGCAGCCCTCAGGGAAAATCACCCCTCCACTTT,CASSPQGKSPLHF
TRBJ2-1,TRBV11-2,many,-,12,TGTGCCAGCAGCTCCGGGGGAGGTGAGCAGTTCTTC,CASSSGGGEQFF
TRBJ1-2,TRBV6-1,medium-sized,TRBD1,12,TGTGCCACTAACAGGGGAGGATATGGCTACACCTTC,CATNRGGYGYTF
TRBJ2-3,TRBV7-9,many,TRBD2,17,TGTGCCAGCAGCTTACTCCCGGGACTAGCGGGAGCAGATACGCAGTATTTT,CASSLLPGLAGADTQYF
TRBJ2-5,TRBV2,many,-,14,TGTGCCAGCAGGGACAGGGAGGGTCCAGAGACCCAGTACTTC,CASRDREGPETQYF
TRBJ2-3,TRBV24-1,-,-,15,TGTGCCACCAGTGATGGGCAGCTAGCTGCAGATACGCAGTATTTT,CATSDGQLAADTQYF
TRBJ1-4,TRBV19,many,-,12,TGTGCCAGTAGTATGGGGAGTGAAAAACTGTTTTTT,CASSMGSEKLFF
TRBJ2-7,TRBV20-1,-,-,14,TGCAGTGCTACCCCCACCGGGGACGATTTCGAGCAGTACTTC,CSATPTGDDFEQYF
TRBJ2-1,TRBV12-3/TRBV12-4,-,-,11,TGTGCCAGCAGTCACTGGGATGAGCAGTTCTTC,CASSHWDEQFF
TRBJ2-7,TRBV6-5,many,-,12,TGTGCCAGCAGTTTGAAGGGGAGCGAGCAGTACTTC,CASSLKGSEQYF
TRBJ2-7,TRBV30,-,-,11,TGTGCCTGGAGTTGGAGCGACGGCCAGTACTTC,CAWSWSDGQYF
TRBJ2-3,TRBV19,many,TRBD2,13,TGTGCCAGTAGTATTGGCGGGAGAGATACGCAGTATTTT,CASSIGGRDTQYF